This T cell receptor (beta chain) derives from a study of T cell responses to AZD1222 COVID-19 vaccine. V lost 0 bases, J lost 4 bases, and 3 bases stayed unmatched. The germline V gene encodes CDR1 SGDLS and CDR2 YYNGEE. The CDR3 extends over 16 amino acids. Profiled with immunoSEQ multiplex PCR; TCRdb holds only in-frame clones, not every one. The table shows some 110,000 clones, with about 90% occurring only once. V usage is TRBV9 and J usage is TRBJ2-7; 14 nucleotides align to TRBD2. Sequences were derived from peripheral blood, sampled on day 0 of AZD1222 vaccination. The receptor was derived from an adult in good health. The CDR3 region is CASSVGTSGRTYEQYF. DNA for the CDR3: TGTGCCAGCAGCGTAGGGACTAGCGGGAGGACTTACGAGCAGTACTTC.